This T cell receptor beta chain was captured in a study of shared clonotypes between healthy human individuals. Across the whole study: Aged 18 to 49, the donors were a couple of women and a few men.

Study results and limitations: A few donors shared about 5% of their naive CD4 clonotypes.

Regarding this clone: Its cognate antigen is unknown.

The CDR3 is made up of 13 amino acids. V was shortened by 3 bases and J by 11 bases, with 17 bases between the two germline ends. The germline V gene encodes CDR1 GTSNPN and CDR2 SVGIG (reference sequence). In the original workflow: Junction-only sequences produced by ImmunoSEQ had no quality scores, so filtering differed. Only in-frame clones appear in the TCRdb table, and some are missing; sequencing was by immunoSEQ multiplex PCR. Clone size and the V and J calls come from that table; the DNA yielded D and trimming. The sample consists of roughly 1,000,000 clones, more than 75% of them appearing once.

This clonotype originated in a man aged 18 to 30 in good health. Some clones in this sample may be carry-over from other donors' samples. The source material was memory CD4+ T cells from PBMCs. Subset: CD45RA-negative fraction. J is TRBJ2-1 and V is TRBV30, with D perhaps being TRBD1 or TRBD2 (5 bases each). CDR3 sequence: CAWREGRDAQQFF. For the CDR3, the DNA is TGTGCCTGGAGAGAAGGCCGGGACGCCCAGCAGTTCTTC. Full variable domain (remainder filled in from reference TRBV30 and TRBJ2-1): SQTIHQWPATLVQPVGSPLSLECTVEGTSNPNLYWYRQAAGRGLQLLFYSVGIGQISSEVPQNLSASRPQDRQFILSSKKLLLSDSGFYLCAWREGRDAQQFFGPGTRLTVL.